The sequence of this T cell receptor (beta chain) was determined in a study of PD-1 blockade in classical Hodgkin lymphoma. Generated by immunoSEQ multiplex PCR, the TCRdb table keeps only in-frame clones and is missing some. This sample has 6,700 or so clones, with about four fifths found just once. V was trimmed by 0 bases and J by 7 bases, leaving 9 bases between them. Germline assignment: CDR1 MNHNS and CDR2 SASEGT. The CDR3 is 13 residues long. Relapse after autologous stem cell transplantation occurred in every patient, and brentuximab vedotin exposure varied. Using magnetic negative selection, the CD4+ T cells were separated out of thawed PBMCs. The patients, who had relapsed/refractory classical Hodgkin lymphoma, achieved best responses of complete response, partial response or progressive disease. On this clone: The antigen is not known.

Broader study findings: Prior to therapy, complete responders displayed diversity much like that of newly diagnosed patients. There was a significant rise in CD4+ TCR diversity by C4D1, with no such rise for CD8+.

The source was CD4+ T cells from blood, collected at baseline. The J gene is TRBJ1-1, the V gene TRBV6-1; no firm D call. The TCR was taken from a human donor with classical Hodgkin lymphoma. The CDR3 loop is CASSEARLGEAFF. CDR3 DNA: TGTGCCAGCAGTGAAGCGCGCCTAGGTGAAGCTTTCTTT.